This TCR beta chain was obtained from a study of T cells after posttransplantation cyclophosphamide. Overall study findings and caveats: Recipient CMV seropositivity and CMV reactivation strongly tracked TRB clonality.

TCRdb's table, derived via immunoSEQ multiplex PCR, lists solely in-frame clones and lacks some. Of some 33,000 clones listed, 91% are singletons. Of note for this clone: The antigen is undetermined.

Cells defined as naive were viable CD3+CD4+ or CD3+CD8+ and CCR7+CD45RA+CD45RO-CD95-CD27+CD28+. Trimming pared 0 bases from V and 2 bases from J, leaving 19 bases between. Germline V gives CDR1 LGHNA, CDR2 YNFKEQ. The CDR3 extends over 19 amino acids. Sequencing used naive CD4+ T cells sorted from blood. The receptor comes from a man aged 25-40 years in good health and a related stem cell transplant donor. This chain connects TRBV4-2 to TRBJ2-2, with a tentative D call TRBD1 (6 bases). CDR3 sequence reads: CASSQDYRGQGRNTGELFF. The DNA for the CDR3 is TGTGCCAGCAGCCAAGATTATCGTGGTCAGGGGCGAAACACCGGGGAGCTGTTTTTT.